One and the same sample provided the 2 T cell receptor beta chains below, sequenced in a study of tumor-infiltrating lymphocytes in localized non-small cell lung cancer. Assay used: immunoSEQ multiplex PCR; TCRdb lists only in-frame clones, some missing. Here the sample spans over 9,000 clones, 84% being singletons. Material: lung tumor tissue. These receptors originate from a human donor with non-small cell lung cancer.

This chain links TRBV5-4 with TRBJ2-1; no reliable D call. The germline CDR1 and CDR2 sequences are SGHNT and YYREEE (reference sequence). This CDR3 has 13 amino acids. V gave up 4 bases and J gave up 2 bases, with 7 bases separating them. This chain's CDR3 is CASSLGTYNEQFF. The CDR3 DNA follows: TGTGCCAGCAGCCTGGGGACCTACAATGAGCAGTTCTTC.

The chain carries TRBV7-2 and TRBJ2-3, with D possibly being TRBD2 (5 bases). The CDR3 contains 16 residues. The V gene lost 4 bases and the J gene lost 0 bases, with 14 bases spanning the gap. Per the germline V gene, CDR1 is SGHTA and CDR2 is FQGNSA. This CDR3 reads CASSSSSLSSTDTQYF. The CDR3 nucleotides read TGTGCCAGCAGCTCGTCTAGCCTATCTAGCACAGATACGCAGTATTTT.